This T cell receptor beta chain was recorded in a study of T cell responses to AZD1222 COVID-19 vaccine. Study-level findings and limits: Following two doses of AZD1222, Spike-specific TCR breadth and depth rose. Reports indicate that nearly half of spike-specific TCRs are directed at unmutated variant regions. Repertoires in all cases were sampled only once the peak T cell response had passed.

A few counts support this clone. As yet, its antigen is unknown. The CDR3 contains 15 residues. V shed 1 base and J shed 6 bases, with 12 bases lying between them. Germline loops: CDR1 MNHNS, CDR2 SASEGT. Using immunoSEQ multiplex PCR, the repertoire was profiled, and TCRdb retains in-frame clones only, with some absent. The data show approximately 100,000 clones, 70% to 90% seen once. This receptor was obtained from an adult who received the AZD1222 COVID-19 vaccine. The source was peripheral blood, collected 28 days after the second AZD1222 dose. The V gene is TRBV6-1, the J gene TRBJ1-4, with D possibly TRBD1 on 6 matching bases. The CDR3 DNA is TGTGCCAGCAGTGAAGTCCAGGGGTATCATGAAAAACTGTTTTTT. Its translation: CASSEVQGYHEKLFF.